This TCR beta chain was captured in a study of blood T cell repertoires in COVID-19 (dated by TCRdb to the early 2020s). Regarding the research as a whole: Samples from collaborators originated in the United States, Italy and Spain and spanned both the acute and convalescent phases of COVID-19. The prospective study material was composed of cDNA or gDNA derived from T cells, B-cell-depleted T cells, or PBMCs. The dataset comprised deeply sampled blood TCRbeta repertoires from subjects exposed to, actively infected with, or recovered from COVID-19. The repertoires were released in a freely available public database intended as a resource for research on the immune response to SARS-CoV-2. The samples were drawn from the first 160 participants of the ongoing ImmuneRACE study and from roughly 1,300 subjects provided by 6 global collaborators. A de-identified subject ID, COVID-19 status, age in years and sex were almost always included in the sample metadata. Where HLA class I and class II types were available, the types were taken from metadata supplied by the sample provider, not from assay-based typing. Broader findings and caveats from the paper: The amount of clinical and demographic metadata varied by source and participant and was provided uncurated.

In this sample, this clone turned up once. Its antigen is not yet known. No much larger clone is present one base from it, and per-base qualities are unavailable. Distinct nucleotide sequences in the sample also encode this CDR3. TCRbeta CDR3 regions were amplified from genomic DNA by means of the immunoSEQ Assay, a bias-controlled multiplex PCR. The original methods were these. Within the assay, amplification of reference gene primers was used to estimate how many nucleated cells each sample contained. Sequence reads were collapsed and filtered to measure the absolute abundance of every unique TCRbeta CDR3 rearrangement. For each sample, productive Simpson clonality was calculated by taking the square root of Simpson's diversity index across productive rearrangements. What TCRdb holds here is the immuneACCESS table cut down to in-frame rearrangements. Part of the clones is not present; checked against another copy, under half of the missing clones reflect an unresolved V gene, and the others are unexplained. V and J calls and clone size come straight from that table; D and trimming were deduced from the DNA. For this sample there are roughly 290,000 clones; around 91% appear just once. Approximately 1.5% of the sample is taken by the ten largest.

Participants in the prospective study were enrolled through a virtual design, were aged roughly 18 to 100 years, and lived in 24 United States geographic areas. Cohort assignment in the prospective study relied on participant-reported clinical history from a screening survey and a study questionnaire. Mobile phlebotomists in the prospective study collected whole blood, serum and a nasopharyngeal or oropharyngeal swab from every participant. Participants in the prospective study had the option to provide additional blood draws and questionnaires over a roughly 2-month period. Prospective study blood samples were shipped either frozen or at room temperature before DNA extraction. The germline V gene (reference sequence) provides CDR1 DFQATT and CDR2 SNEGSKA. The germline ends are 6 bases apart after V is trimmed by 3 bases and J by 4 bases. The cysteine opens and the phenylalanine closes a CDR3 of 11 amino acids. The kept DNA is CDR3 alone, 33 bases in frame from the first base.

The TCR sequence derives from a woman in her late teens or twenties with acute COVID-19. Here the chain combines TRBV20-1 and TRBJ1-1; the D gene is not confidently resolved. Material for sequencing was PBMCs or T cells enriched from blood (not recorded which). The sequenced DNA is TGCAGTGCTAGGTTTAGCACTGAAGCTTTCTTT. Its translation is CSARFSTEAFF.